This T cell receptor (beta chain) is from a study of T cells in Graves' hyperthyroidism and ophthalmopathy. Study findings and constraints: Within blood appeared most thyroid clonotypes that had expanded above 0.001. In the analysis, a 13 V-J model separated ophthalmopathy from stable hyperthyroidism.

Between the trimmed V and J ends, which lost 1 base and 3 bases, there was a span of 13 bases. The CDR3 contains 15 residues. The germline V gene encodes CDR1 LGHDT and CDR2 YNNKEL (reference sequence). RNA transcripts provided the source from which TCR beta CDR3 regions were amplified. The HTBI primer set drove a first-round RT-PCR of the TCR CDR3. MiXCR was run by TCRdb on the multiplex PCR reads, yielding one entry per CDR3 protein. The repertoire consists of roughly 570,000 distinct CDR3 sequences, with about 43% occurring once and the leading ten covering under 20%. Pregnant or lactating patients were excluded, as were those with uncontrolled infection or other autoimmune disease. Thyroid ultrasound, orbital computed tomography, clinical symptoms, and serum thyroxine and TRAb underpinned diagnoses. Worth noting for this clonotype: The target antigen is unknown.

Sample: peripheral blood or thyroid tissue (not recorded which). The sequence was collected from an adult woman with Graves' disease, either hyperthyroidism or ophthalmopathy (not recorded which). V is TRBV3-1 and J is TRBJ2-7; TRBD2 might be the D (6 bases). This CDR3 reads CASSQVSAGIYEQYF. The CDR3 DNA reads as TGTGCCAGCAGCCAAGTTTCAGCGGGTATCTACGAGCAGTACTTC.